This passage covers 2 T cell receptor beta chains from one sample sequenced in a study of shared clonotypes between healthy human individuals. The assay was immunoSEQ multiplex PCR, and TCRdb's table has in-frame clones only and misses some. Of 1,400,000 or so clones listed, 98% are singletons. Sequenced input: naive CD4+ T cells sorted from blood. Subset denoted: CD45RA+ positively selected. Receptor source: a young man in good health.

This chain uses TRBV13 with TRBJ2-7; 7 bases align to TRBD2. Germline lookup yields CDR1 PRHDT and CDR2 FYEKMQ (reference sequence). The CDR3 is 15 amino acids. V lost 8 bases to trimming and J lost 3 bases; unmatched junction nucleotides: 13. CDR3 protein: CASGSMTGGDYEQYF. DNA of the CDR3: TGTGCCAGCGGCTCCATGACGGGGGGAGACTACGAGCAGTACTTC.

This chain links TRBV18 with TRBJ2-5, with 7 positions matching TRBD1. J gave up 1 base and V 4 bases, and 3 bases lay outside the gene matches. This CDR3 is built from 14 residues. Germline lookup yields CDR1 KGHSH and CDR2 LQKENI. As DNA, the CDR3 is TGTGCCAGCTCACTGCGACAGGGCCAAGAGACCCAGTACTTC. It yields the protein CASSLRQGQETQYF. Based on the CDR3 plus reference TRBV18 and TRBJ2-5, the full variable domain is NAGVMQNPRHLVRRRGQEARLRCSPMKGHSHVYWYRQLPEEGLKFMVYLQKENIIDESGMPKERFSAEFPKEGPSILRIQQVVRGDSAAYFCASSLRQGQETQYFGPGTRLLVL.